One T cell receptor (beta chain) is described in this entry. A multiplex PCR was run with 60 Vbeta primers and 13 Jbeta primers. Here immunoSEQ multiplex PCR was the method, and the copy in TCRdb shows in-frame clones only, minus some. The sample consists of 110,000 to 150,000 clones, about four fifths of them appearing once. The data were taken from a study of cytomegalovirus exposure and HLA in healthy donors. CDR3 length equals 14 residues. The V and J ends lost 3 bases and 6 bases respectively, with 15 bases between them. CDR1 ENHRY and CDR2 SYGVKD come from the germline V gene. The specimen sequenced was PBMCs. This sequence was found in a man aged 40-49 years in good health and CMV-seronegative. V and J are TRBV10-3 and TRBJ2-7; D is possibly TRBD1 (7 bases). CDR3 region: CAISEPNRGGEQYF. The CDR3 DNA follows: TGTGCCATCAGTGAACCTAACAGGGGAGGCGAGCAGTACTTC.